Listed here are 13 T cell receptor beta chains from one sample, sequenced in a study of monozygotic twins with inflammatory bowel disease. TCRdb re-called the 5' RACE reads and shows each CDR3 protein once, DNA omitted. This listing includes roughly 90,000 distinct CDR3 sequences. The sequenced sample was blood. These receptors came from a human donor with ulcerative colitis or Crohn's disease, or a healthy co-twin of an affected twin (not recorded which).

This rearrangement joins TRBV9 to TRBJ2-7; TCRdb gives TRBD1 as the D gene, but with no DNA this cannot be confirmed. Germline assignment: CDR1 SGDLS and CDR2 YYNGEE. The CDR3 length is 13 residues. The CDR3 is CASARGSSYEQYF.

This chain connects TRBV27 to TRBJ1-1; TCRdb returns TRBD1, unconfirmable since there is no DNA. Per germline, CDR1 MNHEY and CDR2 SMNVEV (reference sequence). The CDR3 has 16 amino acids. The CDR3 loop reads CASSLSRGQVISEAFF.

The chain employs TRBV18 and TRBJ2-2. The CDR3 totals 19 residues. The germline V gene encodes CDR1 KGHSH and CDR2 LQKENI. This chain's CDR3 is CASSPFGPAGSANTGELFF.

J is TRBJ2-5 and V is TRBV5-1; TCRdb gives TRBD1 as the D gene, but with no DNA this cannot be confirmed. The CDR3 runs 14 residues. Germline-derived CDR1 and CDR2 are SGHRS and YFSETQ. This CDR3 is CASRGQGFRETHYF.

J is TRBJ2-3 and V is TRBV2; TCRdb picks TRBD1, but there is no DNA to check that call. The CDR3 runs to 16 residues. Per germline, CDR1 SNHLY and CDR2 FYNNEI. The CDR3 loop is CASSSGTRSRTDTQYF.

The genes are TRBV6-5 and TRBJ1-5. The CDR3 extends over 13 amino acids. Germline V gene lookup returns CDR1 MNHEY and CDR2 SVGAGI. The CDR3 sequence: CASSYGVRQPQHF.

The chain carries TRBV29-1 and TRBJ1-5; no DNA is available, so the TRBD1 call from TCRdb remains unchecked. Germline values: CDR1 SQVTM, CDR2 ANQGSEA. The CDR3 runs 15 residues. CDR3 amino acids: CSVATDRSPDQPQHF.

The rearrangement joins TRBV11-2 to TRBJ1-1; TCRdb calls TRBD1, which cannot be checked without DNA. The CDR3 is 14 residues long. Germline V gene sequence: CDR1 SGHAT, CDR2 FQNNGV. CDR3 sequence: CASSLSRGGGEAFF. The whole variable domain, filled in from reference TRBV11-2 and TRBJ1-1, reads EAGVAQSPRYKIIEKRQSVAFWCNPISGHATLYWYQQILGQGPKLLIQFQNNGVVDDSQLPKDRFSAERLKGVDSTLKIQPAKLEDSAVYLCASSLSRGGGEAFFGQGTRLTVV.

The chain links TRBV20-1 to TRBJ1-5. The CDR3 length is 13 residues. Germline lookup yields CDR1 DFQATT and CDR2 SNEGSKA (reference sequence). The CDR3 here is CSAREWVGQPQHF.

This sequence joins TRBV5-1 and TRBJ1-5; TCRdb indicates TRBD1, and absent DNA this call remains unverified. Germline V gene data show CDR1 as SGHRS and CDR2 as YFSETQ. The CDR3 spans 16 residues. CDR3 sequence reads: CASSPGTGDRNQPQHF.

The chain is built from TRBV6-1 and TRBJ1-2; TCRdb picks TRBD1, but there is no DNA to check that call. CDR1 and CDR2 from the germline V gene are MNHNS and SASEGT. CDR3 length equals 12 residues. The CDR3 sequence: CASPGQSYGYTF.

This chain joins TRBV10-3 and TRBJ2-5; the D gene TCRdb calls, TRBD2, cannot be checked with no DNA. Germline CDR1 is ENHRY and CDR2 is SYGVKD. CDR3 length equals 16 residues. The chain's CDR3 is CAISESSAGGRETQYF.

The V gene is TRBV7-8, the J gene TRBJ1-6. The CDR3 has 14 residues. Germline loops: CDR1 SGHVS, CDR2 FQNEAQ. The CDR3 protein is CASTLQVLNSPLHF.